This T cell receptor (beta chain) was documented in a study of T cells in Graves' hyperthyroidism and ophthalmopathy. Regarding the study as a whole: In the blood, most expanded thyroid clonotypes above 0.001 appeared as well.

This clonotype was seen repeatedly, ten times or more. The target antigen is unknown. RNA transcripts yielded amplified TCR beta CDR3 regions. An initial round of RT-PCR targeting the TCR CDR3 relied on the HTBI primer set. In TCRdb, the multiplex PCR reads were re-called with MiXCR into one record per CDR3 protein. This table holds a few hundred thousand distinct CDR3 sequences, approximately 20% found once. Diagnoses used clinical symptoms, serum thyroxine and TRAb, thyroid ultrasound and orbital computed tomography. Fresh peripheral blood, 8 to 10 ml of it, supplied the PBMCs. The sequence derives from a man between 40 and 49 years old with Graves' hyperthyroidism. Sequencing was carried out using blood.

As DNA, the CDR3 is TGTGCCAGCAAGCGGAGCTCCTACAATGAGCAGTTCTTC. This translates into CASKRSSYNEQFF. This chain joins TRBV6-1 and TRBJ2-1; D possibly corresponds to TRBD2 (5 bases). Germline values: CDR1 MNHNS, CDR2 SASEGT. V lost 7 bases and J lost 0, with 7 bases in between. The CDR3 is 13 residues long.